This T cell receptor (beta chain) was recorded in a study of T-cell reconstitution after alpha-beta-depleted transplantation in children. Construction of the TCRbeta library involved unique molecular identifiers. TCRdb itself ran the PCR reads through MiXCR, one entry per CDR3 protein. In the table there are around 400,000 distinct CDR3 sequences, approximately 11% of which are singletons. The CDR3 is 13 amino acids. Germline assignment: CDR1 MRHNA and CDR2 SNTAGT. This clonotype was picked up a small number of times. The junction shows a germline mismatch at one end, possibly a read error. The rearrangement links TRBV6-4 to TRBJ1-4, with D possibly TRBD1 on 6 matching bases. The TCR was taken from a human donor who donated a stem cell graft to a child with acute myeloid leukemia. The sequences come from PBMCs from the stem cell graft donor, collected from the stem cell graft. This CDR3 is CASMDQGNGKLFF. CDR3 bases: TGTGCCAGCATGGACCAGGGGAATGGAAAACTGTTTTTT.